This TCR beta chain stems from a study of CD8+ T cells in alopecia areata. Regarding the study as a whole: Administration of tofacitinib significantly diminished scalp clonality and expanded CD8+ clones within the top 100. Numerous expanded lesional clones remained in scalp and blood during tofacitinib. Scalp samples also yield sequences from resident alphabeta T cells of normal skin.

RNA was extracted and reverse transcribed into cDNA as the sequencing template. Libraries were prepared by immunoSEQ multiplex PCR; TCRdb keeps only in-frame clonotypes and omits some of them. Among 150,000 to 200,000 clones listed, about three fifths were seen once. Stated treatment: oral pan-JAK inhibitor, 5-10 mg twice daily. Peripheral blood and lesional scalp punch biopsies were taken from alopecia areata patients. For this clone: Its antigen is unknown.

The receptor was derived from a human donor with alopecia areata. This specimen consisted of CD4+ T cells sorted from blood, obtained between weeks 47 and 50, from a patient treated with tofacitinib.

CDR3 loop: CAWSLNDRPNIQYF. The CDR3 bases are TGTGCCTGGAGTCTCAACGACAGACCAAACATTCAGTACTTC. This chain connects TRBV30 to TRBJ2-4, with a possible D match to TRBD1 (5 bases). V was clipped by 2 bases and J by 6 bases, with 14 bases between them. Germline CDR1 is GTSNPN and CDR2 is SVGIG (reference sequence). This CDR3 comprises 14 residues.